This TCR beta chain was found in a study of CD8+ T cells in alopecia areata. Study background: Dosing with tofacitinib proceeded for 6 to 18 months, followed by 6 months off drug.

Extraction and reverse transcription of RNA yielded cDNA as the sequencing template. This table comes from immunoSEQ multiplex PCR, and its TCRdb copy is limited to in-frame clones, with some not included. The sample lists more than 95,000 clones; around 45% were seen once. V lost 2 bases and J lost 5, with 15 bases in between. In germline, CDR1 is LGHNA, CDR2 YSLEER. This CDR3 region has 15 residues. This sequence was found in a human donor with alopecia areata. This chain joins TRBV4-3 and TRBJ1-2; D unresolved. The sequencing input was CD4+ T cells sorted from blood. This CDR3 is CASSQRTGERYGYTF. In DNA form, the CDR3 reads TGCGCCAGCAGCCAAAGGACCGGTGAACGATATGGCTACACCTTC.